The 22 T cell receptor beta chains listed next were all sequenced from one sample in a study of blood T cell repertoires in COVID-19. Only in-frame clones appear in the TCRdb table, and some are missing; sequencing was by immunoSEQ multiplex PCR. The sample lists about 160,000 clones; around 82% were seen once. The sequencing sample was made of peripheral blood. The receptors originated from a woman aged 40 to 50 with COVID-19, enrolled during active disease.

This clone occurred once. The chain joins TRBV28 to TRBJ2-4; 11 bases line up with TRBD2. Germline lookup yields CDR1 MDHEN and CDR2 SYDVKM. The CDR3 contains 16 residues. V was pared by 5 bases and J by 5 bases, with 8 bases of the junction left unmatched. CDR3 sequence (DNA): TGTGCCAGCAGTCAAACACTAGCGGGAGTTGAAAACATTCAGTACTTC. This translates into CASSQTLAGVENIQYF.

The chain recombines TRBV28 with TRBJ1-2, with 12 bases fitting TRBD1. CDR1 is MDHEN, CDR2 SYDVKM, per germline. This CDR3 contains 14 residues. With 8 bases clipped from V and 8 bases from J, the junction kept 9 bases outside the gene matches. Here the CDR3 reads CASGTGGALGGYTF. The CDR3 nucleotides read TGTGCCAGCGGGACAGGGGGCGCGCTTGGGGGCTACACCTTC.

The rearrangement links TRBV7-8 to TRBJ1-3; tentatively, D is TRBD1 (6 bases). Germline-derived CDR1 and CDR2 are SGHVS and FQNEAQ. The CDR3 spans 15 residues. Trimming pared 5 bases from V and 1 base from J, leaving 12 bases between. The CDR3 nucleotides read TGTGCCAGCAGCCCCGGACAGTCTTCTGGAAACACCATATATTTT. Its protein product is CASSPGQSSGNTIYF.

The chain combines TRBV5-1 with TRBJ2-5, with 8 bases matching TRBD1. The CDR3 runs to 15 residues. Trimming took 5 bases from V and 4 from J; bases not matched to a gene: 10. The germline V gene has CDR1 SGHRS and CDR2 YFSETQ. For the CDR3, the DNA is TGCGCCAGCAGAATTCCGGACAGGGTGGGAGAGACCCAGTACTTC. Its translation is CASRIPDRVGETQYF.

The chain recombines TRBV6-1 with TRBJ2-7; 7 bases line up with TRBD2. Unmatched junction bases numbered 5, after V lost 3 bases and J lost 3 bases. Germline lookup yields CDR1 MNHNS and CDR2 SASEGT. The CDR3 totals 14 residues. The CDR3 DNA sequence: TGTGCCAGCAGTGATAGACTAGCCAACTACGAGCAGTACGTC. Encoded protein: CASSDRLANYEQYV.

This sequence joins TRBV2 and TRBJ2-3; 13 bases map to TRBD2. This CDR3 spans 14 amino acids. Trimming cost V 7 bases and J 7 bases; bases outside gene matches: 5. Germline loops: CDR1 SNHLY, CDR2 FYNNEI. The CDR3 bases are TGTGCCAGCAAAGGACTAGCGGGGGCTTATACGCAGTATTTT. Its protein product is CASKGLAGAYTQYF.

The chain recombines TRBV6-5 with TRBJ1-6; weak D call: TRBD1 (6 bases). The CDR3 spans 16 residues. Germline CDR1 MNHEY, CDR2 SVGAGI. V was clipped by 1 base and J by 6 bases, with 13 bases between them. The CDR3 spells CASSYFNTGRNSPLHF. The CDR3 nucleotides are TGTGCCAGCAGTTACTTTAATACAGGGCGTAATTCACCCCTCCACTTT.

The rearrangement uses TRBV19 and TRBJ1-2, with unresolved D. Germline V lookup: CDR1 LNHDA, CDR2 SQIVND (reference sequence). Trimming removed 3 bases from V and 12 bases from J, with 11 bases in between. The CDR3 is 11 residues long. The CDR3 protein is CASSIGETHTF. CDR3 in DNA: TGTGCCAGTAGTATTGGAGAAACGCACACCTTC. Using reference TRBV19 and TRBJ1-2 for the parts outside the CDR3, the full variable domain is DGGITQSPKYLFRKEGQNVTLSCEQNLNHDAMYWYRQDPGQGLRLIYYSQIVNDFQKGDIAEGYSVSREKKESFPLTVTSAQKNPTAFYLCASSIGETHTFGSGTRLTVV.

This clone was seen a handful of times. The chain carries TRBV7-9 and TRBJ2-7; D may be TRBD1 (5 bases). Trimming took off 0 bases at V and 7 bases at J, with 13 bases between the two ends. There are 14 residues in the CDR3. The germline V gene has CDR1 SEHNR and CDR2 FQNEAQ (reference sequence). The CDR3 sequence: CASSLASGAGEQYV. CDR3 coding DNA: TGTGCCAGCAGCTTAGCGAGTGGGGCTGGGGAGCAGTACGTC.

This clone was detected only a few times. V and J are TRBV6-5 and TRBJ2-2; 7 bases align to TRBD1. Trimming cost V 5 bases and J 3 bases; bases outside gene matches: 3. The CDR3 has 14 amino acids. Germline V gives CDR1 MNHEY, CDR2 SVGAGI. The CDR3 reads CASSIGTDTGELFF. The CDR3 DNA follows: TGTGCCAGCAGTATCGGGACAGACACCGGGGAGCTGTTTTTT.

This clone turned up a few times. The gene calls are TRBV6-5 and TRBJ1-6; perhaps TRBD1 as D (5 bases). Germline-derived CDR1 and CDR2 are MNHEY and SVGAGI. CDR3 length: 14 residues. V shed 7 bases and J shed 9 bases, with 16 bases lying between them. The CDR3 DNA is TGTGCCAGCACCCGGGGGGAATTCGGTTCACCCCTCCACTTT. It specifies CASTRGEFGSPLHF.

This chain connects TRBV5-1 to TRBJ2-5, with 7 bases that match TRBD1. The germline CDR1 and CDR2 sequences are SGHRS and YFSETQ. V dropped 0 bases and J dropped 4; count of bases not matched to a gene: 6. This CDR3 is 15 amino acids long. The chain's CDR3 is CASSLEGAGAETQYF. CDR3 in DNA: TGCGCCAGCAGCTTGGAGGGGGCAGGGGCAGAGACCCAGTACTTC.

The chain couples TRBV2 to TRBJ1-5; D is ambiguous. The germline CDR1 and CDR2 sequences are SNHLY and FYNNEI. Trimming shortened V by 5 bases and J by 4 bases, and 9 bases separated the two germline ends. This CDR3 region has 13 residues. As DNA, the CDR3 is TGTGCCAGCAGTTATGCGGGGAATCAGCCCCAGCATTTT. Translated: CASSYAGNQPQHF.

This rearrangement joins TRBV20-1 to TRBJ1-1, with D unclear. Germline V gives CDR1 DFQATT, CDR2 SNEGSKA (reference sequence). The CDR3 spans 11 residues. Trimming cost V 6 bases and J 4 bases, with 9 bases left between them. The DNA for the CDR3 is TGCAGTGCCGGTAGAACCACTGAAGCTTTCTTT. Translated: CSAGRTTEAFF.

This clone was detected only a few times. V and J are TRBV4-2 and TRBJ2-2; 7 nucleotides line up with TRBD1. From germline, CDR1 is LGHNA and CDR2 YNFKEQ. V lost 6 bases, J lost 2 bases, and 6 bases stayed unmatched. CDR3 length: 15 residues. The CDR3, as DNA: TGTGCCAGCAGGTCCGACAGGGTTAACACCGGGGAGCTGTTTTTT. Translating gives CASRSDRVNTGELFF.

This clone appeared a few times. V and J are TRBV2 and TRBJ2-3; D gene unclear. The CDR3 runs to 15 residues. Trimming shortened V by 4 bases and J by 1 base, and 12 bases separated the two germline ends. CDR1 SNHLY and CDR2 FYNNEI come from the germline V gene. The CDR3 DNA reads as TGTGCCAGCAGTGTATTTAGCCGGGGCACAGATACGCAGTATTTT. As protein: CASSVFSRGTDTQYF.

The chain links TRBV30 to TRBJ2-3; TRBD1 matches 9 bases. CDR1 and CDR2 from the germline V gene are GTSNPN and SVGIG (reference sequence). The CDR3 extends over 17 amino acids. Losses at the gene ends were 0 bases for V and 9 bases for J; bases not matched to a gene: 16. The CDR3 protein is CAWSVRGSRRDRDTQYF. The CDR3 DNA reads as TGTGCCTGGAGTGTCCGAGGTAGTCGCAGGGACAGGGACACGCAGTATTTT.

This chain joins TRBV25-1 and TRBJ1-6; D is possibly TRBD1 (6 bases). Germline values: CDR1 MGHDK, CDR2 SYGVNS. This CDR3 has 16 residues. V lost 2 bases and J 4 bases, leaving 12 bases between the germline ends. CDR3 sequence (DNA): TGTGCCAGCAGTGAAGTGGGGGGGCCATATAATTCACCCCTCCACTTT. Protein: CASSEVGGPYNSPLHF.

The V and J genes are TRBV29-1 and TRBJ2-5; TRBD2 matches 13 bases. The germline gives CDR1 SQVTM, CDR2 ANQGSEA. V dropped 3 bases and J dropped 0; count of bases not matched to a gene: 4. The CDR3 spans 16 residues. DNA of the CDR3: TGCAGCGTTGAGAACGGACTAGCGGGAGACCAAGAGACCCAGTACTTC. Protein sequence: CSVENGLAGDQETQYF.

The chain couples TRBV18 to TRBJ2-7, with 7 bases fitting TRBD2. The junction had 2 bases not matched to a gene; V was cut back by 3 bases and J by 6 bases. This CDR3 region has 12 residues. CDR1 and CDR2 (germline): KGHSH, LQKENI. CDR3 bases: TGTGCCAGCTCACCGGGAGGGCTCGAGCAGTACTTC. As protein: CASSPGGLEQYF.

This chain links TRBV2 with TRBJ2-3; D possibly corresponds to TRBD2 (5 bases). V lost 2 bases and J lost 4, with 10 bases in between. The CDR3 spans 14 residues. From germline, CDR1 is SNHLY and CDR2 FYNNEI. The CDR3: CASSELAGPDTQYF. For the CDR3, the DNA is TGTGCCAGCAGTGAATTGGCGGGCCCAGATACGCAGTATTTT.

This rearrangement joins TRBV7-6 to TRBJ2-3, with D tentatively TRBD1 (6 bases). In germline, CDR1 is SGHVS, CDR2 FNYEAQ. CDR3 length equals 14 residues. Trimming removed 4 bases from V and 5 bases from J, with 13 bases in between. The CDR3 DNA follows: TGTGCCAGCAGCTCGACACAGGGACGAGATACGCAGTATTTT. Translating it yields CASSSTQGRDTQYF.